This record looks at one T cell receptor beta chain sequence and its context. Germline V lookup: CDR1 MDHEN, CDR2 SYDVKM. The CDR3 totals 14 residues. Trimming stripped 1 base from V and 3 bases from J, with 7 bases between. The sample belongs to a study of T cells of healthy individuals. TCRdb ran MiXCR on the 5' RACE reads and lists one entry per CDR3 protein. The sample lists about 96,000 distinct CDR3 sequences, approximately 15% occurring once. The chain employs TRBV28 and TRBJ1-5; D gene unclear. The clonotype comes from a human donor in good health. This CDR3 reads CASSLSGDNQPQHF. For the CDR3, the DNA is TGTGCCAGCAGTTTATCCGGGGACAATCAGCCCCAGCATTTT.